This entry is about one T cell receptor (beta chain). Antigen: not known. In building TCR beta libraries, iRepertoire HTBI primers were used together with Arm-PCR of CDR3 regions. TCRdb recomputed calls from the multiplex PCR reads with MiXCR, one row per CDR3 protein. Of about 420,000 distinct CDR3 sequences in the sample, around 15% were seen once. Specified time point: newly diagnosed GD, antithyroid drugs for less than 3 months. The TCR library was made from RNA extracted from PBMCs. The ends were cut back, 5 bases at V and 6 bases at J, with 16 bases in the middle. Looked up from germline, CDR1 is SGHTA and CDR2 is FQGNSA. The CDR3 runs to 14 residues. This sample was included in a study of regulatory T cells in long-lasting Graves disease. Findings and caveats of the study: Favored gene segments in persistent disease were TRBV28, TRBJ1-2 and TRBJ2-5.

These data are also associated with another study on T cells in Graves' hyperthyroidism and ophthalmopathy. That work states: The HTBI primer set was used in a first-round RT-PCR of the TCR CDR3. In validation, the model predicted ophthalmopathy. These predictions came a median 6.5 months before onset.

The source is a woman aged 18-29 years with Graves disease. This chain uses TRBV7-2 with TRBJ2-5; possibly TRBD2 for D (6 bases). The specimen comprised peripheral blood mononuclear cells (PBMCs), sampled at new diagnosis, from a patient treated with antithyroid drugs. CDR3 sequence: CASSTNGGPKTQYF. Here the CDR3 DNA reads TGTGCCAGCAGCACTAACGGAGGGCCGAAGACCCAGTACTTC.